These 14 T cell receptor beta chains came from one sample sequenced in a study of beta chain features in type 1 diabetes. Reverse transcription of all isolated RNA meant that expressed TCRB transcripts were sequenced. Assay: immunoSEQ multiplex PCR; the TCRdb copy retains only in-frame clones and omits some. The table records a few hundred thousand clones, approximately 15% of them present only once. The sample was naive CD4+ T cells from blood. These receptors were collected from a man aged 25-40 years in good health.

This chain links TRBV29-1 with TRBJ1-2; the match to TRBD1 covers 7 bases. CDR1 is SQVTM and CDR2 is ANQGSEA in the germline V gene. CDR3 size: 14 residues. Trimming removed 5 bases from V and 0 bases from J; junction bases left unmatched: 6. For the CDR3, the DNA is TGCAGCGTTTCCCGACAGGGAGCTAACTATGGCTACACCTTC. Its protein product is CSVSRQGANYGYTF.

The chain couples TRBV7-9 to TRBJ2-5; the match to TRBD2 covers 7 bases. Trimming cost V 5 bases and J 4 bases; bases outside gene matches: 7. Germline CDR1 is SEHNR and CDR2 is FQNEAQ (reference sequence). The CDR3 consists of 14 residues. The CDR3 protein is CASSPWGGLETQYF. Here the CDR3 DNA reads TGTGCCAGCAGCCCCTGGGGGGGACTAGAGACCCAGTACTTC. The whole variable domain, remainder taken from reference TRBV7-9 and TRBJ2-5, is DTGVSQNPRHKITKRGQNVTFRCDPISEHNRLYWYRQTLGQGPEFLTYFQNEAQLEKSRLLSDRFSAERPKGSFSTLEIQRTEQGDSAMYLCASSPWGGLETQYFGPGTRLLVL.

The gene calls are TRBV5-1 and TRBJ2-3; 8 bases align to TRBD2. Germline V lookup: CDR1 SGHRS, CDR2 YFSETQ. The CDR3 loop spans 20 amino acids. The V gene end was trimmed by 3 bases and the J gene end by 1 base; junction bases not matched to a gene: 19. The CDR3: CASSSLNSGAFGTGTDTQYF. As DNA, the CDR3 is TGCGCCAGCAGCTCCCTAAATAGCGGGGCCTTCGGGACTGGCACAGATACGCAGTATTTT.

This chain joins TRBV5-4 and TRBJ2-1, with unresolved D. This CDR3 is 15 amino acids long. The germline CDR1 and CDR2 sequences are SGHNT and YYREEE (reference sequence). Trimming took 1 base from V and 0 from J, leaving 8 bases between them. The CDR3 nucleotides read TGTGCCAGCAGCTTGCGAGCAAGCTCCTACAATGAGCAGTTCTTC. Encoded protein: CASSLRASSYNEQFF.

The chain uses TRBV27 and TRBJ2-7, with D perhaps matching TRBD2 (6 bases). V was clipped by 6 bases and J by 4 bases, with 13 bases between them. Germline V gives CDR1 MNHEY, CDR2 SMNVEV (reference sequence). CDR3 length: 13 residues. DNA of the CDR3: TGTGCCAGCAGAAGGGAGGTACGGTACGAGCAGTACTTC. Its protein product is CASRREVRYEQYF.

This chain uses TRBV9 with TRBJ1-3; no clear D gene. Trimming pared 3 bases from V and 2 bases from J, leaving 12 bases between. The CDR3 consists of 15 residues. From germline, CDR1 is SGDLS and CDR2 YYNGEE. The CDR3 bases are TGTGCCAGCAGCGCGGGAGGCAGTCCTGGAAACACCATATATTTT. This gives the protein CASSAGGSPGNTIYF.

V is TRBV14 and J is TRBJ1-1; no reliable D call. Germline-derived CDR1 and CDR2 are SGHDN and FVKESK. CDR3 length: 12 residues. V was cut by 0 bases and J by 7 bases, with 6 bases left in between. CDR3 nucleotides: TGTGCCAGCAGCCAAGATTGGGGTGAAGCTTTCTTT. Its translation is CASSQDWGEAFF.

A few counts support this clone. This sequence joins TRBV5-1 and TRBJ1-1; TRBD1 might be the D (5 bases). This CDR3 comprises 15 residues. Germline V CDR1 and CDR2: SGHRS, YFSETQ. The V gene lost 0 bases and the J gene lost 7 bases, with 16 bases spanning the gap. CDR3 nucleotide sequence: TGCGCCAGCAGCTTGGTAAATACGGGACGTGATGAAGCTTTCTTT. The encoded protein is CASSLVNTGRDEAFF. Full variable domain (missing parts from reference TRBV5-1 and TRBJ1-1): KAGVTQTPRYLIKTRGQQVTLSCSPISGHRSVSWYQQTPGQGLQFLFEYFSETQRNKGNFPGRFSGRQFSNSRSEMNVSTLELGDSALYLCASSLVNTGRDEAFFGQGTRLTVV.

J is TRBJ2-4 and V is TRBV29-1; the D is unclear. Trimming took off 4 bases at V and 3 bases at J, with 19 bases between the two ends. This CDR3 region has 16 residues. The germline CDR1 and CDR2 sequences are SQVTM and ANQGSEA. The DNA of the CDR3 is TGCAGCGTTGTTGGGATTCTGGGCGAAGTCAAAAACATTCAGTACTTC. Amino acid sequence: CSVVGILGEVKNIQYF.

This chain links TRBV6-6 with TRBJ2-1; D is unresolved. This CDR3 region has 14 residues. V was cut by 5 bases and J by 4 bases, with 12 bases left in between. Germline values: CDR1 MNHNY, CDR2 SVGAGI (reference sequence). CDR3 bases: TGTGCCAGCAGTCCTGTGAGGCCATACAATGAGCAGTTCTTC. It translates to CASSPVRPYNEQFF.

This clone was seen ten or more times. The rearrangement links TRBV7-2 to TRBJ2-1; D is undetermined. The CDR3 sequence is 12 residues long. Germline-derived CDR1 and CDR2 are SGHTA and FQGNSA. Trimming shortened V by 8 bases and J by 6 bases, and 11 bases separated the two germline ends. The CDR3 spells CASRKELNEQFF. CDR3 in DNA: TGTGCCAGCCGTAAAGAACTCAATGAGCAGTTCTTC.

The V and J genes are TRBV10-3 and TRBJ1-2; D gene uncertain. The CDR3 has 14 amino acids. Germline V gives CDR1 ENHRY, CDR2 SYGVKD. Trimming pared 7 bases from V and 2 bases from J, leaving 14 bases between. CDR3 DNA sequence: TGTGCCATCAATGGAGGGTCCGGGAACTATGGCTACACCTTC. Its protein is CAINGGSGNYGYTF.

This clone was observed a few times. The chain uses TRBV21-1 and TRBJ2-7; the table names TRBD2, a call not compared with the DNA. TRBV21-1 is a pseudogene locus. The CDR3 contains 17 residues. CDR3 nucleotides: TGTGCCAGCAGCAGGCGGCAAGATATAAATATTGGCTACGAGCAGTACGTC. It codes for CASSRRQDINIGYEQYV.

CDR3 sequence: CASSPYISSYNSPLHF. The CDR3, as DNA: TGTGCCAGCAGCCCATATATTAGCTCCTATAATTCACCCCTCCACTTT. This sequence joins TRBV7-2 and TRBJ1-6; D uncertain. Germline CDR1 and CDR2: SGHTA and FQGNSA. The CDR3 runs 16 residues. V shed 5 bases and J shed 0 bases, with 11 bases lying between them.